The present entry profiles one T cell receptor (beta chain) with its context. Its antigen remains undetermined. It has no much larger one-base neighbor in the sample; base qualities were not kept. The QIAGEN blood and tissue kit was used to extract genomic DNA from sorted cells, and the DNA was quantified on a NanoDrop 1000. Deep sequencing and quantification of TCR alpha and beta chains were performed on the immunoSEQ platform by multiplex PCR of genomic DNA. The authors' pipeline ran thus. Annotation of the TCR sequences relied on IMGT gene and region definitions. Out-of-frame rearrangements were taken as a proxy for the preselection repertoire and were compared with in-frame clonotypes. Repertoire size was estimated with the iCHAO1 estimator supplied with the immunoSEQ platform. Clonal inequality was measured with a Gini index on in-frame amino acid clonotypes, based on the Lorenz curve. The intersect function of the R package tcR was used to count shared clonotypes, and the Jaccard index was used to score similarity. Frequencies of V, J and V-J usage were subjected to principal component analysis with the R prcomp function, without normalization. In its TCRdb copy, this immuneACCESS table keeps in-frame sequences only and misses some clones. Where compared with another copy, unresolved V genes explain less than half of these, and the others have no known cause. The V and J calls and clone size were taken over from that table, and D and trimming were inferred from the DNA. A total of about 60,000 clones appear in this sample, 90% to 95% of them only once. Clones ranked in the top ten supply under 20% of the sample.

Fluorescence-activated cell sorting was used to pull naive CD4 T cells, meaning cells that were CD45RO-negative and CD62L-positive, out of the PBMCs. Approximately 46 ml of fresh peripheral blood was collected from each donor, and PBMCs were isolated by Ficoll density centrifugation. Cells were sorted on a FACSAria III instrument, and every sample had a purity above 90%. These data originate in a study of human versus mouse CDR3 diversity and MHC coevolution (dated by TCRdb to about 2017). Broadly, across the study: The immunoSEQ assay was reported to detect one in 200,000 T cells and to minimize amplification bias from multiplex PCR. As a reference point for TCR selection on multiple MHC II alleles, the study used human naive CD4 T cell repertoires and compared them against human-TCR-locus transgenic mice that have a single MHC II. Across the mouse and human samples, each sample yielded between about 5.5 x 10^6 and 1.7 x 10^7 valid reads. Three healthy volunteer blood donors were included in the human cohort, with one aged 30 to 40, one aged 40 to 49 and one aged 60 to 70 at collection.

What the authors observed across the whole study: On average, humans had more CDR3 deletions and insertions than mice, indicating greater exonuclease and TdT activity. Repertoire diversity was not regarded as directly comparable between humans and mice because human T cells were selected on about 6 MHC II alleles. Among all compared groups, two of the three human donors had the lowest clonal inequality scores. The largest TCR beta repertoire according to iCHAO1 estimates belonged to humans, at 1.5 million or so clonotypes, a result attributed likely to selection by multiple MHC II molecules.

This TCR derives from a person between 60 and 69 years old in good health. The specimen sequenced was naive CD4+ T cells from blood. Sample cell subset or site, as interpreted from the label and publication: CD45RO-negative CD62L-positive naive CD4 T cells.

In nucleotide form, the sequence is TGTGCCAGCAGCCAAGATCGAAATAGCGGGGACTACGAGCAGTACTTC. Its amino acids are CASSQDRNSGDYEQYF. Recombination joined TRBV4-2 with TRBJ2-7; TRBD2 lines up with 8 middle nucleotides. For this chain, trimming is 0 bases at the V end and 3 bases at the J end, and the number of junction bases without a gene match is 7. The CDR3 sequence holds 16 residues, the cysteine and phenylalanine included. Of the read, only the CDR3 DNA is kept; its 48 bases are in frame from base 1. The CDR1 and CDR2 encoded by the germline V gene are LGHNA and YNFKEQ.